This TCR beta chain was obtained from a study of blood T cell repertoires in COVID-19 (dated by TCRdb to about 2020). Concerning the study at large: Collaborator samples came from the United States, Italy and Spain and covered acute and convalescent phases of COVID-19. Sample metadata almost always included a de-identified subject ID, COVID-19 status, age in years and sex. The samples were drawn from two sources: the first 160 participants of the ongoing ImmuneRACE study, and 1,200 or so subjects contributed by 6 global collaborators. Deeply sampled blood TCRbeta repertoires from subjects exposed to, actively infected with, or recovered from COVID-19 were included in the dataset. The material from the prospective study consisted of cDNA or gDNA derived from T cells, B-cell-depleted T cells, or PBMCs. The repertoires were released in a freely available public database meant as a resource for research on the immune response to SARS-CoV-2. Where available, HLA class I and class II types were obtained from metadata supplied by the sample provider rather than from assay-based typing.

Participants in the prospective study were aged about 18 to 100 years, lived in under 30 United States geographic areas, and enrolled through a virtual design. To assign participants to cohorts, the prospective study relied on clinical history that participants themselves reported in a screening survey and a study questionnaire. Recovered participants in ImmuneRACE Cohort 3 were defined by two consecutive negative NP/OP PCR tests, clearance by a healthcare professional, or resolution of symptoms. Each participant in the prospective study had whole blood, serum and a nasopharyngeal or oropharyngeal swab collected by mobile phlebotomists. Participants in the prospective study had the option to provide additional blood draws and questionnaires over a roughly 2-month period. Before DNA extraction, blood samples from the prospective study were shipped at room temperature or frozen. Note on this clone: The target of this receptor is not known. No quality values exist for individual bases; no much larger clone is one base distant.

The investigation overall reported the following: The amount of clinical and demographic metadata varied by source and participant and was provided uncurated.

V and J lose 4 bases and 4 bases, and a span of 16 bases separates them. In the germline V gene, CDR1 corresponds to SNHLY and CDR2 to FYNNEI. From the cysteine through the phenylalanine, the CDR3 covers 15 amino acids. Of all the DNA, just the CDR3 is kept, 45 bases in frame from base 1. The immunoSEQ Assay, a bias-controlled multiplex PCR, was used to amplify TCRbeta CDR3 regions from genomic DNA. Concerning the study's data processing: The number of nucleated cells in each sample was estimated by amplification of reference gene primers within the assay. To quantify the absolute abundance of each unique TCRbeta CDR3 rearrangement, sequence reads were collapsed and filtered. For each sample, productive Simpson clonality was calculated by taking the square root of Simpson's diversity index across productive rearrangements. This is the immuneACCESS table as TCRdb keeps it, with only in-frame sequences that have V and J called. A part of the clones is gone; compared with another copy, unresolved V genes explain less than half, and the rest is unexplained. Clonal size and the V and J genes are those of that table, whereas D and trimming came from the DNA. This sample has 200,000 to 250,000 clones in its table, and approximately 84% of those were observed once. The ten largest clones add up to 15% of the sample.

The clonotype originates from a man aged 35 to 55 who had recovered from COVID-19. Sequencing input: PBMCs or T cells enriched from blood (not recorded which). The chain is made from TRBV2 and TRBJ1-1; the D gene is possibly TRBD1, with 5 bases matching. CDR3 region: CASSAGGSRSTEAFF. The DNA sequence is as follows: TGTGCCAGCAGTGCTGGGGGGAGTCGAAGCACTGAAGCTTTCTTT. This CDR3, with the reference TRBV2 and TRBJ1-1 proteins standing in past its ends, gives the full variable domain EPEVTQTPSHQVTQMGQEVILRCVPISNHLYFYWYRQILGQKVEFLVSFYNNEISEKSEIFDDQFSVERPDGSNFTLKIRSTKLEDSAMYFCASSAGGSRSTEAFFGQGTRLTVV.